These 21 T cell receptor beta chains came from one sample sequenced in a study of T cell repertoires in cytomegalovirus infection. Their antigen targets remain unknown. TCRdb reprocessed the reads via MiXCR and lists one record per CDR3 protein. This sample yields more than 300,000 distinct CDR3 sequences, of which approximately 30% are seen a single time; roughly 13% belongs to the top ten. Sequencing used cultured PBMCs, obtained from culture after CMV antigen stimulation. The receptors were sampled from a human donor in good health (CMV status not recorded). Some clones in this sample may be carry-over from other donors' samples.

The table lists this clonotype with many counts. This rearrangement joins TRBV11-3 to TRBJ1-5; no clear D gene. Trimming shortened V by 2 bases and J by 3 bases, and 5 bases separated the two germline ends. This CDR3 spans 13 amino acids. Germline CDR1 and CDR2: SGHNT and YENEEA. As DNA, the CDR3 is TGTGCCAGCAGCTTATTTCACAATCAGCCCCAGCATTTT. Translation: CASSLFHNQPQHF.

This clonotype showed up just a few times. The rearrangement uses TRBV4-1 and TRBJ1-3; D possibly corresponds to TRBD1 (6 bases). The CDR3 extends over 15 amino acids. The V gene's germline CDR1 is MGHRA and CDR2 YSYEKL. V was cut by 0 bases and J by 8 bases, with 14 bases left in between. CDR3 sequence (DNA): TGCGCCAGCAGCCAAGAGACAGGTCAGAAGCACACCATATATTTT. Translating gives CASSQETGQKHTIYF.

This clonotype has at least ten counts. The V call is TRBV7-8, the J call TRBJ2-5, with 13 bases identical to TRBD2. V gave up 3 bases and J gave up 4 bases; unmatched junction bases: 5. This CDR3 is 16 amino acids long. Germline-derived CDR1 and CDR2 are SGHVS and FQNEAQ. The CDR3 nucleotides read TGTGCCAGCAGCTTTTGGACTAGCGGGAGAGGAGAGACCCAGTACTTC. Translating gives CASSFWTSGRGETQYF.

There are a few counts of this clonotype. The V and J genes are TRBV6-2 or TRBV6-3 and TRBJ1-1; no clear D. The CDR3 totals 17 residues. CDR1 and CDR2 from the germline V gene are MNHEY and SVGEGT. V lost 0 bases and J lost 0, with 14 bases in between. CDR3 residues: CASSYSAGAIMNTEAFF. As DNA, the CDR3 is TGTGCCAGCAGTTACTCAGCCGGAGCTATCATGAACACTGAAGCTTTCTTT.

The chain combines TRBV11-2 with TRBJ1-2; 10 nucleotides align to TRBD1. The CDR3 is 14 residues long. In germline, CDR1 is SGHAT, CDR2 FQNNGV. The trim removed 6 bases at V and 6 bases at J, leaving 7 bases unmatched. The CDR3 DNA is TGTGCCAGCAGTGGGAGACAGGGGGCGAATGGCTACACCTTC. Its protein is CASSGRQGANGYTF.

The chain joins TRBV28 to TRBJ2-1; possible D gene TRBD2, 5 bases. The CDR3 is 14 amino acids. The germline gives CDR1 MDHEN, CDR2 SYDVKM. V lost 2 bases and J lost 4, with 9 bases in between. CDR3 region: CASSLGREYNEQFF. In nucleotides, the CDR3 is TGTGCCAGCAGTTTAGGCCGGGAATACAATGAGCAGTTCTTC.

The sample holds a few counts of this clonotype. The CDR3 DNA follows: TGTGCCAGCAGCTTAAGCCCGGGCCGTAACACTGAAGCTTTCTTT. Translating it yields CASSLSPGRNTEAFF. This sequence joins TRBV7-2 and TRBJ1-1; D gene uncertain. CDR3 size: 15 residues. Trimming left V 2 bases short and J 2 bases short, with 12 bases between. Germline assignment: CDR1 SGHTA and CDR2 FQGNSA.

This sequence joins TRBV7-8 and TRBJ2-3; 14 positions match TRBD2. Losses at the gene ends were 1 base for V and 2 bases for J; bases not matched to a gene: 2. The length of the CDR3 is 17 residues. Germline V gene lookup returns CDR1 SGHVS and CDR2 FQNEAQ. CDR3 sequence: CASSLGLAGGVTDTQYF. The CDR3 DNA reads as TGTGCCAGCAGCTTAGGACTAGCGGGAGGGGTCACAGATACGCAGTATTTT.

The chain couples TRBV12-3 or TRBV12-4 to TRBJ1-3; D is unclear. CDR3 length: 16 residues. The V end was cut by 3 bases, the J end by 0 bases, with 12 bases between. The CDR3 reads CASSLSGRSSGNTIYF. CDR3 nucleotides: TGTGCCAGCAGTTTGTCCGGTAGGAGCTCTGGAAACACCATATATTTT.

The rearrangement uses TRBV19 and TRBJ1-2; D ambiguous. Germline V gene lookup returns CDR1 LNHDA and CDR2 SQIVND (reference sequence). This CDR3 region has 13 residues. Trimming pared 4 bases from V and 5 bases from J, leaving 11 bases between. CDR3 coding DNA: TGTGCCAGTAGTACGCAGGCTCGATATGGCTACACCTTC. Its translation: CASSTQARYGYTF.

This chain uses TRBV28 with TRBJ1-3; 8 bases fit TRBD1. The germline gives CDR1 MDHEN, CDR2 SYDVKM. Germline trimming cut 6 bases from V and 4 bases from J; bases unmatched to any gene: 11. This CDR3 spans 16 amino acids. The CDR3 nucleotides are TGTGCCAGCAGACACCAGGGGGCTGGAGGCGGAAACACCATATATTTT. This encodes CASRHQGAGGGNTIYF.

The chain has TRBV6-2 or TRBV6-3 and TRBJ2-1; 10 bases fit TRBD2. This CDR3 has 14 amino acids. CDR1 is MNHEY and CDR2 is SVGEGT in the germline V gene. Unmatched junction bases numbered 9, after V lost 7 bases and J lost 9 bases. Here the CDR3 reads CASNLAGETGEQFF. As DNA, the CDR3 is TGTGCCAGCAATCTAGCGGGAGAGACTGGTGAGCAGTTCTTC.

The chain uses TRBV7-3 and TRBJ2-3, with 10 bases lining up with TRBD2. The CDR3 is made up of 19 amino acids. The germline CDR1 and CDR2 sequences are SGHTA and FQGTGA. V lost 3 bases, J lost 2 bases, and 14 bases stayed unmatched. The CDR3 sequence: CASSLGLASLPGDTDTQYF. The CDR3 DNA follows: TGTGCCAGCAGCTTGGGACTAGCGAGCCTCCCAGGGGACACAGATACGCAGTATTTT.

The chain carries TRBV7-6 and TRBJ2-3, with 7 positions matching TRBD2. This CDR3 spans 16 amino acids. Germline CDR1 SGHVS, CDR2 FNYEAQ. The ends lost 2 bases at V and 0 bases at J; junction bases unmatched: 5. CDR3 loop: CASSLFSSGSTDTQYF. The CDR3 bases are TGTGCCAGCAGCTTATTTTCTAGCGGTAGCACAGATACGCAGTATTTT.

The chain is built from TRBV7-2 and TRBJ1-3; D perhaps matches TRBD1 (5 bases). CDR1 SGHTA and CDR2 FQGNSA come from the germline V gene. CDR3 length equals 16 residues. The V end lost 2 bases, the J end lost 0 bases, and 11 bases lay between the germline ends. The CDR3 spells CASSLYSGGSGNTIYF. The CDR3 coding sequence is TGTGCCAGCAGCTTATATTCGGGGGGCTCTGGAAACACCATATATTTT.

This sequence joins TRBV20-1 and TRBJ2-7; the D call may be TRBD1 or TRBD2 (5 bases each). Between the trimmed V and J ends, which lost 3 bases and 3 bases, there was a span of 6 bases. The germline CDR1 and CDR2 sequences are DFQATT and SNEGSKA (reference sequence). CDR3 length: 11 amino acids. CDR3 nucleotide sequence: TGCAGTGCTAGGGGGGACTACGAGCAGTACTTC. Its translation is CSARGDYEQYF.

The V call is TRBV6-5, the J call TRBJ2-7; D gene unclear. The CDR3 is made up of 13 amino acids. Germline values: CDR1 MNHEY, CDR2 SVGAGI. The V end lost 6 bases, the J end lost 2 bases, and 11 bases lay between the germline ends. The CDR3 is CASSRTKTYEQYF. The DNA of the CDR3 is TGTGCCAGCAGCCGGACCAAGACCTACGAGCAGTACTTC.

The J gene is TRBJ1-1, the V gene TRBV7-8, with D uncertain. CDR3 size: 14 residues. V lost 1 base to trimming and J lost 7 bases, with 13 bases between them. CDR1 and CDR2 from the germline V gene are SGHVS and FQNEAQ. CDR3 in amino acids: CASSLGLRLGEAFF. The DNA of the CDR3 is TGTGCCAGCAGCTTAGGTCTGAGACTTGGTGAAGCTTTCTTT. Drawing the rest from reference TRBV7-8 and TRBJ1-1, the complete variable domain is GAGVSQSPRYKVAKRGQDVALRCDPISGHVSLFWYQQALGQGPEFLTYFQNEAQLDKSGLPSDRFFAERPEGSVSTLKIQRTQQEDSAVYLCASSLGLRLGEAFFGQGTRLTVV.

The V and J genes are TRBV6-1 and TRBJ2-3, with D unresolved. Per the germline V gene, CDR1 is MNHNS and CDR2 is SASEGT. The germline V and J ends were trimmed by 6 bases and 3 bases, with 16 bases remaining between them. The CDR3 totals 15 residues. Here the CDR3 reads CASSHLTSRTDTQYF. CDR3 DNA sequence: TGTGCCAGCAGCCACCTAACCTCCAGAACAGATACGCAGTATTTT.

The rearrangement uses TRBV20-1 and TRBJ1-5; D gene unclear. V was trimmed by 6 bases and J by 4 bases, leaving 19 bases between them. Germline V lookup: CDR1 DFQATT, CDR2 SNEGSKA (reference sequence). The CDR3 totals 15 residues. The CDR3 coding sequence is TGCAGTGCCAGCGATATAGGGAGTAATAATCAGCCCCAGCATTTT. Its protein is CSASDIGSNNQPQHF.

The chain uses TRBV7-3 and TRBJ2-1; D may be TRBD2 (6 bases). This CDR3 has 13 amino acids. The V gene's germline CDR1 is SGHTA and CDR2 FQGTGA. V lost 6 bases, J lost 5 bases, and 11 bases lay in between. The CDR3 sequence: CASSRDSDNEQFF. The DNA of the CDR3 is TGTGCCAGCAGTAGGGACTCTGACAATGAGCAGTTCTTC.